Presented here are 20 T cell receptor beta chains from one specimen sequenced in a study of T cells in Graves' hyperthyroidism and ophthalmopathy (dated by TCRdb to between 2018 and 2021). Libraries were constructed by multiplex PCR. The listed sequencing device is Illumina HiSeq 2000. The TCR beta CDR3 regions were amplified from RNA transcripts. A first-round RT-PCR of the TCR CDR3 used the HTBI primer set with the Qiagen OneStep RT-PCR kit. TCRdb trimmed the raw reads at Q25, called clones with MiXCR and kept productive beta chains. Rows are combined by CDR3 protein, so each entry shows the most common genes and DNA. For this sample the table gives roughly 530,000 distinct CDR3 sequences, of which approximately 17% were detected only once. The top ten clonotypes cover about 16% of the sample. The sample comprised blood. The source is a woman between 18 and 30 years old with Graves' ophthalmopathy.

This clonotype was seen ten or more times. In DNA, the CDR3 is TGCGCCAGCAGCTTGGACGGTAATGGGAACACTGAAGCTTTCTTT. Protein sequence: CASSLDGNGNTEAFF. The chain recombines TRBV5-1 with TRBJ1-1; D gene uncertain. Looked up from germline, CDR1 is SGHRS and CDR2 is YFSETQ. Trimming stripped 0 bases from V and 1 base from J, with 10 bases between. CDR3 length: 15 amino acids.

This chain links TRBV3-1 with TRBJ2-6, with 10 bases lining up with TRBD1. Germline V lookup: CDR1 LGHDT, CDR2 YNNKEL (reference sequence). The CDR3 has 16 amino acids. Trimming cost V 3 bases and J 2 bases; bases outside gene matches: 1. As DNA, the CDR3 is TGTGCCAGCAGCCAGGGGACAGGGGCTGGGGCCAACGTCCTGACTTTC. It encodes CASSQGTGAGANVLTF.

This clonotype showed up many times. This rearrangement joins TRBV6-5 to TRBJ2-3, with 9 bases fitting TRBD2. The V gene end was trimmed by 2 bases and the J gene end by 2 bases; junction bases not matched to a gene: 5. The CDR3 extends over 16 amino acids. The germline gives CDR1 MNHEY, CDR2 SVGAGI. DNA for the CDR3: TGTGCCAGCAGTTACGGCGGGGGGGTACCCACAGATACGCAGTATTTT. Its translation: CASSYGGGVPTDTQYF.

There are many counts of this clonotype. The chain couples TRBV4-1 to TRBJ1-1; maybe TRBD1 (5 bases). This CDR3 has 15 amino acids. Trimming pared 1 base from V and 4 bases from J, leaving 13 bases between. CDR1 and CDR2 (germline): MGHRA, YSYEKL. In DNA, the CDR3 is TGCGCCAGCAGCCAAGTTCCGGGGCCGAGCACTGAAGCTTTCTTT. Translated: CASSQVPGPSTEAFF.

As concerns this clonotype: At one boundary the junction diverges from the germline segment, which might be a read error. The V call is TRBV6-1, the J call TRBJ2-1; 16 nucleotides match TRBD2. This CDR3 comprises 15 residues. Germline V CDR1 and CDR2: MNHNS, SASEGT. This chain's CDR3 is CSSGTSGGAYNEQFF. DNA of the CDR3: TGTTCCAGTGGGACTAGCGGGGGGGCGTACAATGAGCAGTTCTTC.

This chain connects TRBV9 to TRBJ2-2, with 8 bases aligning to TRBD2. The CDR3 loop spans 16 amino acids. The V and J ends lost 0 bases and 7 bases, in that order; junction bases with no gene match: 8. CDR1 and CDR2 from the germline V gene are SGDLS and YYNGEE. CDR3 loop: CASSVVPGGPNGELFF. CDR3 bases: TGTGCCAGCAGCGTAGTGCCGGGAGGGCCTAACGGGGAGCTGTTTTTT.

This clonotype was recorded many times. The V and J genes are TRBV19 and TRBJ1-1, with a tentative D call TRBD1 (5 bases). Looked up from germline, CDR1 is LNHDA and CDR2 is SQIVND (reference sequence). V lost 9 bases and J lost 4, with 15 bases in between. This CDR3 has 13 amino acids. The CDR3 DNA follows: TGTGCCAGCAGCATTCCGGGGGGCACTGAAGCTTTCTTT. This codes for CASSIPGGTEAFF. The entire variable domain, with the rest obtained from reference TRBV19 and TRBJ1-1, is as follows: DGGITQSPKYLFRKEGQNVTLSCEQNLNHDAMYWYRQDPGQGLRLIYYSQIVNDFQKGDIAEGYSVSREKKESFPLTVTSAQKNPTAFYLCASSIPGGTEAFFGQGTRLTVV.

The V call is TRBV19, the J call TRBJ1-1, with TRBD1 matching 11 bases. Trimming at V came to 3 bases and at J to 8 bases, leaving 5 bases not matched to a gene. The CDR3 length is 14 residues. Germline V gene data show CDR1 as LNHDA and CDR2 as SQIVND (reference sequence). CDR3: CASSIPGQGVEAFF. CDR3 sequence (DNA): TGTGCCAGTAGTATTCCGGGACAGGGGGTGGAAGCTTTCTTT.

At least ten counts were recorded for this clonotype. The gene calls are TRBV7-8 and TRBJ1-5; TRBD1 matches 8 bases. The CDR3 spans 14 residues. Germline values: CDR1 SGHVS, CDR2 FQNEAQ. V trimming: 8 bases; J trimming: 6 bases; junction bases outside the gene matches: 9. The CDR3 protein is CASGPQGDSQPQHF. CDR3 in DNA: TGTGCCAGCGGACCACAGGGGGATAGTCAGCCCCAGCATTTT.

This clonotype was counted a few times. CDR3 loop: CASSQDPGLAPYNEQFF. As DNA, the CDR3 is TGCGCCAGCAGCCAAGATCCGGGACTAGCACCATACAATGAGCAGTTCTTC. This chain links TRBV4-1 with TRBJ2-1; TRBD2 matches 9 bases. Germline lookup yields CDR1 MGHRA and CDR2 YSYEKL. The CDR3 runs to 17 residues. V shed 0 bases, J shed 4 bases, and the junction held 7 bases outside the gene matches.

This clonotype was seen many times. The chain has TRBV30 and TRBJ2-5; D perhaps matches TRBD2 (6 bases). There are 11 residues in the CDR3. Germline values: CDR1 GTSNPN, CDR2 SVGIG (reference sequence). Trimming removed 5 bases at V and 8 bases at J, with 12 bases between. The CDR3 coding sequence is TGTGCCTGGGAGGTAGCGGTAACCCAGTACTTC. This codes for CAWEVAVTQYF.

The rearrangement uses TRBV19 and TRBJ2-7; D remains ambiguous. The CDR3 loop spans 14 amino acids. V dropped 3 bases and J dropped 0 bases, with 9 bases sitting between them. CDR1 LNHDA and CDR2 SQIVND come from the germline V gene (reference sequence). For the CDR3, the DNA is TGTGCCAGTAGTATGGACGGCTTCTCCTACGAGCAGTACTTC. Translation gives CASSMDGFSYEQYF.

This clonotype was seen only a few times. The chain uses TRBV20-1 and TRBJ2-4; no reliable D call. The CDR3 runs 17 residues. Trimming cost V 0 bases and J 2 bases, with 17 bases left between them. Germline V gene data show CDR1 as DFQATT and CDR2 as SNEGSKA (reference sequence). Here the CDR3 reads CSARDMGYTVTKNIQYF. As DNA, the CDR3 is TGCAGTGCTAGAGATATGGGGTATACGGTGACCAAAAACATTCAGTACTTC.

This clonotype appeared a few times. The chain is built from TRBV12-5 and TRBJ2-4; TRBD2 matches at 8 bases. Germline lookup yields CDR1 LGHNT and CDR2 FRNRAP. The CDR3 is made up of 15 amino acids. V lost 9 bases and J lost 1; bases outside the gene matches: 8. CDR3 nucleotide sequence: TGTGCTAGCGGGGGGGGCTCCGGGGCCAAAAACATTCAGTACTTC. Encoded protein: CASGGGSGAKNIQYF. Complete variable domain (other parts from reference TRBV12-5 and TRBJ2-4): DARVTQTPRHKVTEMGQEVTMRCQPILGHNTVFWYRQTMMQGLELLAYFRNRAPLDDSGMPKDRFSAEMPDATLATLKIQPSEPRDSAVYFCASGGGSGAKNIQYFGAGTRLSVL.

This clonotype was counted a few times. The CDR3 DNA reads as TGTGCCAGCAGTCCACCTATTTGGCGGGGGGGCCAAGATACGCAGTATTTT. Translation: CASSPPIWRGGQDTQYF. V is TRBV28 and J is TRBJ2-3; 9 bases align to TRBD2. This CDR3 has 17 amino acids. With V trimmed by 5 bases and J by 5 bases, 14 bases remained unmatched. The V gene's germline CDR1 is MDHEN and CDR2 SYDVKM.

This clonotype came up many times. The CDR3 region has the DNA TGTGCCAGCAGACCGGACGGTGACTATGGCTACACCTTC. It yields the protein CASRPDGDYGYTF. V is TRBV28 and J is TRBJ1-2; D is uncertain. Trimming stripped 6 bases from V and 3 bases from J, with 11 bases between. The V gene's germline CDR1 is MDHEN and CDR2 SYDVKM. The CDR3 extends over 13 amino acids.

This clonotype was seen many times. The chain couples TRBV6-6 to TRBJ1-1; D may be TRBD1 (6 bases). The CDR3 has 16 residues. CDR1 and CDR2 (germline): MNHNY, SVGAGI (reference sequence). The germline V and J ends were trimmed by 2 bases and 5 bases, with 18 bases remaining between them. CDR3 coding DNA: TGTGCCAGCAGTTACGCTCAAGGAGGGGGGGAGACTGAAGCTTTCTTT. This encodes CASSYAQGGGETEAFF.

This clonotype occurred a few times. V usage is TRBV29-1 and J usage is TRBJ1-2; a weak D match, TRBD1 (6 bases). Germline V CDR1 and CDR2: SQVTM, ANQGSEA. The ends were cut back, 5 bases at V and 3 bases at J, with 13 bases in the middle. The CDR3 consists of 13 residues. The chain's CDR3 is CSVFQGTDYGYTF. The CDR3, as DNA: TGCAGCGTTTTTCAGGGGACGGACTATGGCTACACCTTC.

In its sample, this clonotype was seen a few times. The V and J genes are TRBV5-1 and TRBJ2-5; 9 bases are a match to TRBD1. V lost 5 bases to trimming and J lost 5 bases; unmatched junction nucleotides: 16. This CDR3 has 17 amino acids. Germline V CDR1 and CDR2: SGHRS, YFSETQ. For the CDR3, the DNA is TGCGCCAGCAGTCAACTACCGGGACAGGGATTCTGGGAGACCCAGTACTTC. It translates to CASSQLPGQGFWETQYF.

This clonotype was picked up a small number of times. The J gene is TRBJ2-3, the V gene TRBV24-1; possible D gene TRBD1, 6 bases. CDR3 length: 15 residues. Germline CDR1 and CDR2: KGHDR and SFDVKD. V was trimmed by 5 bases and J by 5 bases, leaving 16 bases between them. CDR3 loop: CATSVGGGTRDTQYF. In nucleotides, the CDR3 is TGTGCCACCAGTGTAGGGGGTGGTACACGAGATACGCAGTATTTT.